The 21 T cell receptor beta chains given below trace back to one sample, sequenced in a study of T cell repertoires in cytomegalovirus infection. TCRdb ran MiXCR on the reads and lists one entry per CDR3 protein. Of about 740,000 distinct CDR3 sequences in the sample, 35% to 40% were seen once. The sequenced sample consisted of PBMCs. Source of these receptors: a human donor in good health (CMV status not recorded). Some clones in this sample may be carry-over from other donors' samples.

The chain combines TRBV28 with TRBJ1-2; TRBD1 might be the D (5 bases). CDR1 is MDHEN and CDR2 is SYDVKM in the germline V gene. V shed 3 bases and J shed 8 bases, with 10 bases lying between them. The CDR3 contains 12 residues. The DNA of the CDR3 is TGTGCCAGCAGTTTTTGGGACGGCGGCTACACCTTC. Encoded protein: CASSFWDGGYTF.

The V and J genes are TRBV20-1 and TRBJ2-1, with 11 bases that match TRBD2. CDR1 and CDR2 (germline): DFQATT, SNEGSKA (reference sequence). CDR3 length: 14 residues. The V segment lost 6 bases and the J segment 3 bases; nucleotides outside the gene matches: 4. The CDR3 sequence: CSALGLAVYNEQFF. The DNA for the CDR3 is TGCAGTGCGCTGGGACTAGCGGTCTACAATGAGCAGTTCTTC.

The rearrangement uses TRBV14 and TRBJ2-5, with D possibly matching TRBD1 (5 bases). V lost 1 base to trimming and J lost 1 base, with 10 bases between them. The CDR3 is 15 residues long. Germline V gene data show CDR1 as SGHDN and CDR2 as FVKESK. Here the CDR3 DNA reads TGTGCCAGCAGCCAAGTAGGGGCCCTCCAAGAGACCCAGTACTTC. Translating gives CASSQVGALQETQYF.

The rearrangement uses TRBV20-1 and TRBJ2-2, with TRBD2 matching over 12 bases. V gave up 3 bases and J gave up 2 bases; unmatched junction bases: 7. CDR3 length: 17 residues. In germline, CDR1 is DFQATT, CDR2 SNEGSKA (reference sequence). CDR3 protein: CSASLAGGPANTGELFF. For the CDR3, the DNA is TGCAGTGCTAGTCTAGCGGGGGGGCCGGCTAACACCGGGGAGCTGTTTTTT.

The rearrangement uses TRBV12-3 or TRBV12-4 and TRBJ1-5, with 7 bases matching TRBD1. Trimming took 11 bases from V and 3 from J; bases not matched to a gene: 16. The CDR3 loop spans 16 amino acids. CDR3 sequence (DNA): TGTGCCCGCCTCGCCCCTCAGACAGGGTACAATCAGCCCCAGCATTTT. Translating gives CARLAPQTGYNQPQHF.

This chain uses TRBV4-1 with TRBJ2-3; 10 bases agree with TRBD2. This CDR3 region has 16 residues. V was clipped by 1 base and J by 2 bases; unmatched bases: 3. The germline gives CDR1 MGHRA, CDR2 YSYEKL. The CDR3: CASSQGAGGNTDTQYF. The CDR3, as DNA: TGCGCCAGCAGCCAAGGAGCGGGGGGGAACACAGATACGCAGTATTTT.

V and J are TRBV20-1 and TRBJ2-3, with 10 bases aligning to TRBD1. Trimming took 1 base from V and 2 from J; bases not matched to a gene: 3. CDR3 length: 15 residues. Germline CDR1 and CDR2: DFQATT and SNEGSKA (reference sequence). The CDR3 bases are TGCAGTGCTAGAGCTGGGACAGGGGTCACAGATACGCAGTATTTT. Translation gives CSARAGTGVTDTQYF.

This sequence joins TRBV28 and TRBJ2-7; 10 bases match TRBD2. The germline V gene has CDR1 MDHEN and CDR2 SYDVKM. This CDR3 is 16 amino acids long. Losses at the gene ends were 1 base for V and 3 bases for J; bases not matched to a gene: 6. The CDR3 nucleotides read TGTGCCAGCAGTTTATCGCCGGGACTAGCGTACTACGAGCAGTACTTC. Protein: CASSLSPGLAYYEQYF.

Of note for this clonotype: It is likely a read error, because the conserved phenylalanine at the end of the CDR3 is missing. This chain joins TRBV6-6 and TRBJ2-5; 8 bases agree with TRBD2. This CDR3 spans 16 amino acids. V lost 0 bases, J lost 9 bases, and 12 bases stayed unmatched. CDR1 is MNHNY and CDR2 is SVGAGI in the germline V gene (reference sequence). This chain's CDR3 is CASSYSGREALQAQYY. The CDR3 DNA reads TGTGCCAGCAGTTACTCGGGGCGGGAGGCCCTTCAGGCCCAGTACTAC.

V usage is TRBV6-1 and J usage is TRBJ1-2; D gene ambiguous. CDR1 and CDR2 (germline): MNHNS, SASEGT. V was pared by 3 bases and J by 8 bases, with 13 bases between. The CDR3 has 13 amino acids. CDR3 region: CASSDPARSGYTF. CDR3 nucleotide sequence: TGTGCCAGCAGTGATCCTGCCAGATCCGGCTACACCTTC.

The chain is built from TRBV14 and TRBJ2-1; D is possibly TRBD2 (6 bases). V gave up 4 bases and J gave up 11 bases, with 15 bases separating them. CDR1 is SGHDN, CDR2 FVKESK, per germline. The CDR3 is made up of 13 amino acids. The CDR3 bases are TGTGCCAGCAGCCTTACTAGCCCGATGAAGCAGTTCTTC. The encoded protein is CASSLTSPMKQFF.

This clonotype was picked up a small number of times. The germline gene is not matched at one end of the junction; a read error may be the cause. The rearrangement uses TRBV7-8 and TRBJ1-1; D is ambiguous. Germline CDR1 is SGHVS and CDR2 is FQNEAQ. This CDR3 is 14 amino acids long. The CDR3 is CASSVAPLNTEAFF. DNA for the CDR3: TGTGCCAGCAGCGTAGCCCCGTTGAACACTGAAGCTTTCTTT. Combining the CDR3 with reference TRBV7-8 and TRBJ1-1 gives the whole variable domain GAGVSQSPRYKVAKRGQDVALRCDPISGHVSLFWYQQALGQGPEFLTYFQNEAQLDKSGLPSDRFFAERPEGSVSTLKIQRTQQEDSAVYLCASSVAPLNTEAFFGQGTRLTVV.

This clonotype was seen a handful of times. V and J are TRBV20-1 and TRBJ2-2; TRBD1 matches 9 bases. The CDR3 is 15 residues long. V shed 6 bases, J shed 4 bases, and the junction held 9 bases outside the gene matches. The germline V gene encodes CDR1 DFQATT and CDR2 SNEGSKA (reference sequence). DNA of the CDR3: TGCAGTGCCCAACTCCCACAGGGGGCCACCGGGGAGCTGTTTTTT. The encoded protein is CSAQLPQGATGELFF.

By share, this clonotype counts as medium-sized. The chain links TRBV7-3 to TRBJ2-3, with 7 bases identical to TRBD2. Germline V CDR1 and CDR2: SGHTA, FQGTGA. Unmatched junction bases numbered 9, after V lost 4 bases and J lost 5 bases. CDR3 length equals 15 residues. DNA of the CDR3: TGTGCCAGCAGCTCCACGGCTCGCGGGAGAGATACGCAGTATTTT. Translated: CASSSTARGRDTQYF.

The J gene is TRBJ2-5, the V gene TRBV2, with TRBD1 matching over 7 bases. Losses at the gene ends were 6 bases for V and 3 bases for J; bases not matched to a gene: 4. This CDR3 has 13 amino acids. Germline CDR1 is SNHLY and CDR2 is FYNNEI. CDR3 in DNA: TGTGCCAGCAGAGCTACAGGGGAAGAGACCCAGTACTTC. This encodes CASRATGEETQYF.

This clonotype was observed at least ten times. The chain joins TRBV7-6 to TRBJ2-7; 9 bases map to TRBD1. The germline V gene encodes CDR1 SGHVS and CDR2 FNYEAQ. The CDR3 has 16 residues. Unmatched junction bases numbered 6, after V lost 0 bases and J lost 3 bases. CDR3 sequence reads: CASSLANPGQGYEQYF. CDR3 sequence (DNA): TGTGCCAGCAGCTTAGCCAACCCGGGACAGGGCTACGAGCAGTACTTC.

Worth noting for this clonotype: A much larger clone differs by one base, so this may be a read error. The chain links TRBV11-2 to TRBJ2-7; D is unresolved. Trimming took off 6 bases at V and 1 base at J, with 13 bases between the two ends. This CDR3 region has 14 residues. Germline values: CDR1 SGHAT, CDR2 FQNNGV. CDR3 sequence: CASSHDSRSYEQYF. The CDR3 nucleotides are TGTGCCAGCAGTCACGACTCTCGGTCCTACGAGCAGTACTTC.

This clonotype has more than one count but fewer than ten. The V gene is TRBV7-6, the J gene TRBJ1-1; tentatively, D is TRBD1 (5 bases). Trimming took 5 bases from V and 6 from J, leaving 19 bases between them. In germline, CDR1 is SGHVS, CDR2 FNYEAQ. The CDR3 sequence is 15 residues long. CDR3 DNA: TGTGCCAGCAGCCCCGGGACCCTTCTGGATCCTGAAGCTTTCTTT. The encoded protein is CASSPGTLLDPEAFF.

About this clonotype itself: The germline gene is not matched at one end of the junction; a read error may be the cause. The V and J genes are TRBV6-1 and TRBJ1-2; D perhaps matches TRBD1 (5 bases). The germline gives CDR1 MNHNS, CDR2 SASEGT. This CDR3 has 13 residues. This CDR3 is CASRDDRRYCYTF. In DNA, the CDR3 is TGTGCCAGCAGAGACGACAGACGCTATTGCTACACCTTC.

The J gene is TRBJ1-4, the V gene TRBV5-1; D ambiguous. There are 16 residues in the CDR3. From germline, CDR1 is SGHRS and CDR2 YFSETQ. The germline V and J ends were trimmed by 0 bases and 8 bases, with 17 bases remaining between them. The CDR3 nucleotides are TGCGCCAGCAGCTTGGCGGCCTGGAGTTCAGGCGAAAAACTGTTTTTT. Translated: CASSLAAWSSGEKLFF.

The V and J genes are TRBV20-1 and TRBJ2-1; tentatively, D is TRBD1 (7 bases). This CDR3 is built from 13 residues. Germline loops: CDR1 DFQATT, CDR2 SNEGSKA (reference sequence). Trimming pared 6 bases from V and 9 bases from J, leaving 18 bases between. The CDR3 DNA reads as TGCAGTGCGAAGACAGGGCGGGGACCTGAGCAGTTCTTC. It specifies CSAKTGRGPEQFF.